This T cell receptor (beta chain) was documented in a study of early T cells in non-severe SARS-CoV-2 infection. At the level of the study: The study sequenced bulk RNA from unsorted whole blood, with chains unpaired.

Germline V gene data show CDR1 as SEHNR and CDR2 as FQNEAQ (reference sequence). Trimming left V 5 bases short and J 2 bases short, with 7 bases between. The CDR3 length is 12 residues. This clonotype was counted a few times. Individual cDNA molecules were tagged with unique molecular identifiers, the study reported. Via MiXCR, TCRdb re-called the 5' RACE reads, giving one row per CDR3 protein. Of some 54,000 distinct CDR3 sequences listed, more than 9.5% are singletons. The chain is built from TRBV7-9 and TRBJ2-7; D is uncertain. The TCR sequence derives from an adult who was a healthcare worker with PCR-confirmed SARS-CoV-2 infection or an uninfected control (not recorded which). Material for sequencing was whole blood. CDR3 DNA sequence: TGTGCCAGCAGCCCGTTGCCCTACGAGCAGTACTTC. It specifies CASSPLPYEQYF.